This T cell receptor beta chain was profiled in a study of T cells in Graves' hyperthyroidism and ophthalmopathy. Study-wide results and limits: Most thyroid clonotypes expanded above 0.001 were also detected in blood. Ophthalmopathy prediction by the model preceded onset by a median about 6.8 months.

Amplified regions were TCR beta CDR3 sequences from RNA transcripts. HTBI primers drove first-round RT-PCR of the TCR CDR3. TCRdb fed the multiplex PCR reads into MiXCR, producing one record per CDR3 protein. The data contain 600,000 or so distinct CDR3 sequences, about 14% of them seen just once; the ten biggest clones take up roughly 7%. After removal of 5 bases from V and 0 bases from J, the junction contained 6 bases not matched to a gene. The germline gives CDR1 SGHVS, CDR2 FQNEAQ. The CDR3 extends over 15 amino acids. This clonotype appeared many times. Its antigen remains unidentified. Patients were excluded because of uncontrolled infection, other autoimmune disease, pregnancy or lactation. In making diagnoses, clinical symptoms, serum thyroxine and TRAb, thyroid ultrasound and orbital computed tomography were all used.

V is TRBV7-8 and J is TRBJ1-1; 7 bases line up with TRBD1. Sequencing was performed on blood. The clonotype was recovered from a woman aged 18-29 years with Graves' ophthalmopathy. DNA for the CDR3: TGTGCCAGCAGCGAGTCTGGGACAGTGAACACTGAAGCTTTCTTT. Protein product: CASSESGTVNTEAFF.